What follows are 17 T cell receptor beta chains derived from one specimen sequenced in a study of blood T cell repertoires in COVID-19. Measured with immunoSEQ multiplex PCR; TCRdb has only the in-frame clones, and not every one. In the table there are about 43,000 clones, more than 75% of which are singletons. The sample taken for sequencing was peripheral blood. These receptors all come from a human donor in a cohort sampled during active COVID-19.

The chain joins TRBV30 to TRBJ2-1; possible D gene TRBD2, 5 bases. V gave up 6 bases and J gave up 9 bases, with 21 bases separating them. This CDR3 comprises 14 residues. Germline V CDR1 and CDR2: GTSNPN, SVGIG (reference sequence). The CDR3 region is CACRAWRSGIEQFF. As DNA, the CDR3 is TGTGCCTGCCGGGCGTGGCGGTCGGGGATTGAGCAGTTCTTC.

The chain has TRBV9 and TRBJ2-1; 10 nucleotides align to TRBD1. This CDR3 comprises 14 residues. From germline, CDR1 is SGDLS and CDR2 YYNGEE. V lost 3 bases and J lost 13; bases outside the gene matches: 10. The CDR3 loop reads CASSDGGTGDFQFF. The CDR3 DNA follows: TGTGCCAGCAGCGACGGCGGGACAGGGGACTTTCAGTTCTTC.

This chain links TRBV12-3 or TRBV12-4 with TRBJ1-5, with unresolved D. This CDR3 is 12 amino acids long. Between the trimmed V and J ends, which lost 6 bases and 5 bases, there was a span of 8 bases. The CDR3, as DNA: TGTGCCAGCAGGTCTACAGATCAGCCCCAGCATTTT. Its protein product is CASRSTDQPQHF.

The genes are TRBV10-3 and TRBJ2-3; the D gene is possibly TRBD2 (6 bases). Germline loops: CDR1 ENHRY, CDR2 SYGVKD. This CDR3 comprises 15 residues. V dropped 3 bases and J dropped 2 bases, with 12 bases sitting between them. CDR3 residues: CAISEVGGITDTQYF. DNA for the CDR3: TGTGCCATCAGTGAAGTCGGCGGGATCACAGATACGCAGTATTTT.

V gene TRBV2 combines with J gene TRBJ2-1; 10 bases are shared with TRBD2. In germline, CDR1 is SNHLY, CDR2 FYNNEI. After removal of 5 bases from V and 0 bases from J, the junction contained 10 bases not matched to a gene. The CDR3 is 18 amino acids. CDR3 amino acids: CASSTLLAGLSSYNEQFF. The DNA of the CDR3 is TGTGCCAGCAGTACCCTACTAGCGGGGTTAAGCTCCTACAATGAGCAGTTCTTC.

The V and J genes are TRBV19 and TRBJ2-1, with a possible D match to TRBD2 (5 bases). V lost 6 bases, J lost 5 bases, and 17 bases lay in between. CDR3 length: 15 amino acids. The germline gives CDR1 LNHDA, CDR2 SQIVND (reference sequence). Here the CDR3 DNA reads TGTGCCAGTAGAACCCCCATGGCGGGTAACAATGAGCAGTTCTTC. This gives the protein CASRTPMAGNNEQFF.

The V gene is TRBV27, the J gene TRBJ2-2; perhaps TRBD1 as D (5 bases). V shed 2 bases and J shed 3 bases, with 16 bases lying between them. The germline CDR1 and CDR2 sequences are MNHEY and SMNVEV (reference sequence). This CDR3 has 17 residues. CDR3 sequence: CASSLISATGYTGELFF. CDR3 DNA: TGTGCCAGCAGTTTAATCTCGGCCACAGGATACACCGGGGAGCTGTTTTTT.

This chain joins TRBV18 and TRBJ2-7, with TRBD2 identical over 8 bases. Unmatched junction bases numbered 3, after V lost 5 bases and J lost 0 bases. CDR3 length: 14 residues. Germline CDR1 and CDR2: KGHSH and LQKENI. The CDR3: CASSTREGSYEQYF. CDR3 sequence (DNA): TGTGCCAGCTCAACCCGGGAGGGCTCCTACGAGCAGTACTTC.

CDR3 DNA: TGTGCCAGCAGCCCCGCAGTCCAGGGGAGCAATCAGCCCCAGCATTTT. Residues: CASSPAVQGSNQPQHF. The rearrangement joins TRBV7-2 to TRBJ1-5, with a weak D call TRBD1 (6 bases). The CDR3 extends over 16 amino acids. Germline CDR1 is SGHTA and CDR2 is FQGNSA. V lost 5 bases and J lost 1, with 15 bases in between.

The V and J genes are TRBV5-1 and TRBJ2-7; 16 bases line up with TRBD2. J was trimmed by 4 bases and V by 4 bases; bases with no gene match: 14. Germline V gene sequence: CDR1 SGHRS, CDR2 YFSETQ. The CDR3 runs to 19 residues. CDR3 nucleotides: TGCGCCAGCAGCCCAGGGGAACCGGGACTAGCGGGAGGGCCATACGAGCAGTACTTC. Its translation: CASSPGEPGLAGGPYEQYF.

V and J are TRBV5-1 and TRBJ2-4; 8 nucleotides line up with TRBD1. The CDR3 is 18 amino acids. The junction had 10 bases not matched to a gene; V was cut back by 1 base and J by 1 base. Germline lookup yields CDR1 SGHRS and CDR2 YFSETQ. The CDR3 loop reads CASSLLPGGLMAKNIQYF. In DNA form, the CDR3 reads TGCGCCAGCAGCTTGTTGCCAGGGGGCCTGATGGCCAAAAACATTCAGTACTTC. The complete variable domain, with remaining parts taken from reference TRBV5-1 and TRBJ2-4, reads KAGVTQTPRYLIKTRGQQVTLSCSPISGHRSVSWYQQTPGQGLQFLFEYFSETQRNKGNFPGRFSGRQFSNSRSEMNVSTLELGDSALYLCASSLLPGGLMAKNIQYFGAGTRLSVL.

The chain carries TRBV7-2 and TRBJ2-1, with 11 bases fitting TRBD2. The CDR3 sequence is 16 residues long. V was pared by 4 bases and J by 7 bases, with 9 bases of the junction left unmatched. Germline V CDR1 and CDR2: SGHTA, FQGNSA. The chain's CDR3 is CASSSYGLAGKNEQFF. The CDR3 region has the DNA TGTGCCAGCAGCTCCTACGGACTAGCGGGCAAAAATGAGCAGTTCTTC.

This chain links TRBV5-4 with TRBJ2-5, with D tentatively TRBD2 (6 bases). Germline values: CDR1 SGHNT, CDR2 YYREEE (reference sequence). There are 13 residues in the CDR3. The germline V and J ends were trimmed by 4 bases and 3 bases, with 10 bases remaining between them. The CDR3 DNA sequence: TGTGCCAGCAGCCCGGGACTTAAAGAGACCCAGTACTTC. Translating gives CASSPGLKETQYF.

This clone is a singleton in its sample. The chain carries TRBV6-5 and TRBJ1-5; 11 bases are a match to TRBD1. The CDR3 contains 14 residues. CDR1 and CDR2 (germline): MNHEY, SVGAGI. With V trimmed by 6 bases and J by 7 bases, 5 bases remained unmatched. DNA for the CDR3: TGTGCCAGCAGGTTGGGACAGGGGGACCAGCCCCAGCATTTT. This codes for CASRLGQGDQPQHF.

This clone was counted between two and nine times. The chain uses TRBV27 and TRBJ1-2; D unclear. Trimming cost V 6 bases and J 4 bases, with 18 bases left between them. Per germline, CDR1 MNHEY and CDR2 SMNVEV (reference sequence). CDR3 size: 15 residues. The CDR3 reads CASRSRPGTTYGYTF. The CDR3 DNA reads TGTGCCAGCAGGAGTAGACCGGGAACGACCTATGGCTACACCTTC.

CDR3 bases: TGTGCCAGCTCACGACCGGGACAGGGCGCCTCCTACGAGCAGTACTTC. Translation: CASSRPGQGASYEQYF. The chain joins TRBV18 to TRBJ2-7, with TRBD1 matching 9 bases. With 4 bases clipped from V and 0 bases from J, the junction kept 7 bases outside the gene matches. Germline lookup yields CDR1 KGHSH and CDR2 LQKENI. This CDR3 region has 16 residues.

The chain has TRBV5-1 and TRBJ2-5, with D perhaps TRBD1 (5 bases). CDR3 length equals 14 residues. V lost 0 bases, J lost 5 bases, and 11 bases lay in between. CDR1 SGHRS and CDR2 YFSETQ come from the germline V gene. CDR3: CASSLGSGMETQYF. The CDR3 nucleotides read TGCGCCAGCAGCTTGGGGTCAGGGATGGAGACCCAGTACTTC.